This T cell receptor beta chain was identified during a study of breast tumors, draining lymph nodes, adjacent tissues. Study findings and constraints: Luminal-like breast cancer showed significantly greater tumor-nontumor repertoire similarity than basal-like breast cancer did. The data were judged consistent with most tumor T cells coming from lymph node and expanding in tumor.

CDR3 length: 11 residues. In germline, CDR1 is WSHSY, CDR2 SAAADI. One entry per CDR3 protein, called by TCRdb with MiXCR from the multiplex PCR reads. The sample shows under 150,000 distinct CDR3 sequences, around 22% of them seen only once. Comments on this clonotype: Antigen specificity is unknown. A much larger clone sits a single nucleotide away, making a read error possible.

Breast cancer patients provided tissue from their axillary draining lymph nodes. This TCR was recovered from a female donor with breast cancer. Some clones in this sample may be carry-over from other donors' samples. Sequenced input: axillary lymph node tissue. V gene TRBV10-2 combines with J gene TRBJ2-2; the D is unclear. CDR3 protein: CASGEFGELFF. The CDR3 DNA is TGCGCCAGCGGTGAGTTCGGGGAGCTGTTTTTT.